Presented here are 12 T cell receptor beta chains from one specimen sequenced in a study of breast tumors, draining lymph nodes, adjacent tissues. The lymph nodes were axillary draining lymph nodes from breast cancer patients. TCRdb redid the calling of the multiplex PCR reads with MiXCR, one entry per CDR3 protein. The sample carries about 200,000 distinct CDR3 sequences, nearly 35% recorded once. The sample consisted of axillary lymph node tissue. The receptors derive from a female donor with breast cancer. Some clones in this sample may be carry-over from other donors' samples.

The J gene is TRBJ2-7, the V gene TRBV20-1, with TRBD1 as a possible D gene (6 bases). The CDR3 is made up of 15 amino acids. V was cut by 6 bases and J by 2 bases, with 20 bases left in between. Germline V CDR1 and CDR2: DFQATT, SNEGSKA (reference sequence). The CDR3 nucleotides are TGCAGTGCCAGCAGTGCGGACAGTACACCCTACGAGCAGTACTTC. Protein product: CSASSADSTPYEQYF.

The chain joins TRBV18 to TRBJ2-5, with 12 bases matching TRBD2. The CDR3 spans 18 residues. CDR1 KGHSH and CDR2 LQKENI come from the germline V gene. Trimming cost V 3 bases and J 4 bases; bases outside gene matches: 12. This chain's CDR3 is CASSPTSGGFGRGETQYF. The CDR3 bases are TGTGCCAGCTCACCGACTAGCGGGGGTTTCGGTAGAGGAGAGACCCAGTACTTC. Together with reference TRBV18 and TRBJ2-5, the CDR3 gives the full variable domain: NAGVMQNPRHLVRRRGQEARLRCSPMKGHSHVYWYRQLPEEGLKFMVYLQKENIIDESGMPKERFSAEFPKEGPSILRIQQVVRGDSAAYFCASSPTSGGFGRGETQYFGPGTRLLVL.

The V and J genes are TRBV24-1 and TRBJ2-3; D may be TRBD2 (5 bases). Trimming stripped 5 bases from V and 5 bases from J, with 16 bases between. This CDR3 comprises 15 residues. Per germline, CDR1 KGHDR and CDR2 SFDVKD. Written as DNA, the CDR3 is TGTGCCACCAGTGCTCATGGGGAGTCGGGAGATACGCAGTATTTT. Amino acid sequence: CATSAHGESGDTQYF.

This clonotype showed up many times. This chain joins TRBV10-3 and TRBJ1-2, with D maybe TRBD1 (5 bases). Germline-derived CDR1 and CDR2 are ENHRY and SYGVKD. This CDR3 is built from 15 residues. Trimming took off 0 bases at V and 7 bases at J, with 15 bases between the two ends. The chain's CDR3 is CAISESGPIGGGYTF. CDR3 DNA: TGTGCCATCAGTGAGTCTGGGCCCATCGGGGGTGGCTACACCTTC.

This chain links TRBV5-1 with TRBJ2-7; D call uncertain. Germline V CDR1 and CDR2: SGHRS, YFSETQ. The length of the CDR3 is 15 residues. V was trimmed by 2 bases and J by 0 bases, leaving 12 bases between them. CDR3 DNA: TGCGCCAGCAGCTTAGGAGCACACCCCTCCTACGAGCAGTACTTC. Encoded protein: CASSLGAHPSYEQYF.

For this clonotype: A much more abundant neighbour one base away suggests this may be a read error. The CDR3 loop is CAGSWGAGGTDTQYF. The CDR3 DNA sequence: TGTGCCGGCAGCTGGGGAGCGGGGGGCACAGATACGCAGTATTTT. The rearrangement joins TRBV7-8 to TRBJ2-3; 8 nucleotides agree with TRBD2. The germline V gene encodes CDR1 SGHVS and CDR2 FQNEAQ. The CDR3 loop spans 15 amino acids. The full variable domain, in which reference TRBV7-8 and TRBJ2-3 provide the parts outside the CDR3, is GAGVSQSPRYKVAKRGQDVALRCDPISGHVSLFWYQQALGQGPEFLTYFQNEAQLDKSGLPSDRFFAERPEGSVSTLKIQRTQQEDSAVYLCAGSWGAGGTDTQYFGPGTRLTVL.

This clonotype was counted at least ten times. Here the CDR3 reads CASSQGLAEFQYF. CDR3 bases: TGTGCCAGCAGCCAAGGACTAGCGGAGTTTCAGTACTTC. The chain joins TRBV4-2 to TRBJ2-4, with 9 nucleotides matching TRBD2. The CDR3 spans 13 residues. Germline V lookup: CDR1 LGHNA, CDR2 YNFKEQ. V gave up 1 base and J gave up 11 bases; unmatched junction bases: 3.

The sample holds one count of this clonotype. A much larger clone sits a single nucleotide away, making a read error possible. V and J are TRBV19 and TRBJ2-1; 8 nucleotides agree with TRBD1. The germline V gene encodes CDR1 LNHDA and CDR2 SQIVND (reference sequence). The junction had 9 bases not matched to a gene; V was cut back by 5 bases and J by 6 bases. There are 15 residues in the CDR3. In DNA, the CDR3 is TGTGCCAGTAGTTCCCATCAGGGGGCGTGCAATGAGCAGTTCTTC. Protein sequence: CASSSHQGACNEQFF.

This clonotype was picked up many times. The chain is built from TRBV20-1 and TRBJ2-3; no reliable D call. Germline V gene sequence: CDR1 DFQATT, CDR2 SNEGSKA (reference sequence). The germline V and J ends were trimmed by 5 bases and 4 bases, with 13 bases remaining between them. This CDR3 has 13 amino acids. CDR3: CSAHMSDADTQYF. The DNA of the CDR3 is TGCAGTGCTCATATGAGTGACGCAGATACGCAGTATTTT.

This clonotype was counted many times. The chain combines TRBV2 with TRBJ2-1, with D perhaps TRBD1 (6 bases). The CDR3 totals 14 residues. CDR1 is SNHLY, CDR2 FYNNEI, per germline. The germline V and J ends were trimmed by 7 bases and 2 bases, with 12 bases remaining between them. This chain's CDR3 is CASKQGPTYNEQFF. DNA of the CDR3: TGTGCCAGCAAACAGGGCCCAACCTACAATGAGCAGTTCTTC. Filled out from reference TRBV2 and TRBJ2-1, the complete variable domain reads EPEVTQTPSHQVTQMGQEVILRCVPISNHLYFYWYRQILGQKVEFLVSFYNNEISEKSEIFDDQFSVERPDGSNFTLKIRSTKLEDSAMYFCASKQGPTYNEQFFGPGTRLTVL.

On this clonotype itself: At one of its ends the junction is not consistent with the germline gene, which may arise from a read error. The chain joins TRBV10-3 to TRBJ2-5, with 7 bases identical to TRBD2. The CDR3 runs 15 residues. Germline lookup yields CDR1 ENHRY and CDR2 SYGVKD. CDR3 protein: CASSPGGGVQETQCF. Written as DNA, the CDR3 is TGTGCCAGCAGTCCTGGCGGGGGAGTTCAAGAGACCCAGTGCTTC.

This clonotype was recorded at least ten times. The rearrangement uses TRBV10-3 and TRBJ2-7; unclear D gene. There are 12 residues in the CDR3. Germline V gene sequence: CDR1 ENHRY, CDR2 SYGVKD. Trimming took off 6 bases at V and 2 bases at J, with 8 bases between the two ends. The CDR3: CAIREHTYEQYF. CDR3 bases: TGTGCCATCAGGGAACATACCTACGAGCAGTACTTC.